What follows are 7 T cell receptor beta chains derived from one specimen sequenced in a study of control samples from healthy donors and cancer patients. The data were produced by immunoSEQ multiplex PCR, yet TCRdb's version contains in-frame clones alone and is incomplete. This table holds 100,000 to 150,000 clones, 70% to 90% found once. Material for sequencing was blood. These receptors came from a man between 50 and 59 years old in good health.

This clone showed up just a few times. This chain links TRBV11-2 with TRBJ2-3; 8 bases map to TRBD2. This CDR3 comprises 17 residues. Germline V gene sequence: CDR1 SGHAT, CDR2 FQNNGV. V was pared by 0 bases and J by 5 bases, with 10 bases of the junction left unmatched. The CDR3 nucleotides read TGTGCCAGCAGCTTAGAGCGCGGGCGGGGGGCAAAAGATACGCAGTATTTT. Its protein is CASSLERGRGAKDTQYF.

The DNA for the CDR3 is TGTGCCAGCAGCCAAGCAACAGGGCGGGACCAGTACTTC. Protein: CASSQATGRDQYF. The chain combines TRBV3-1 (or the pseudogene TRBV3-2) with TRBJ2-5; D could derive from TRBD1 or TRBD2 (6 bases each). The V gene lost 1 base and the J gene lost 10 bases, with 13 bases spanning the gap. The germline CDR1 and CDR2 sequences are LGHDT and YNNKEL (reference sequence). The CDR3 sequence is 13 residues long.

The V and J genes are TRBV4-1 and TRBJ2-7; D gene unclear. V shed 1 base and J shed 4 bases, with 8 bases lying between them. The length of the CDR3 is 13 residues. The germline CDR1 and CDR2 sequences are MGHRA and YSYEKL. CDR3 bases: TGCGCCAGCAGCCAAGGAGTTCGGTACGAGCAGTACTTC. The encoded protein is CASSQGVRYEQYF.

The chain is built from TRBV28 and TRBJ2-1; unclear D gene. The CDR3 sequence is 11 residues long. With 6 bases removed from V and 6 bases from J, the gap between germline ends came to 6 bases. Looked up from germline, CDR1 is MDHEN and CDR2 is SYDVKM. CDR3 sequence: CASSLRNEQFF. The DNA for the CDR3 is TGTGCCAGCAGCCTGCGCAATGAGCAGTTCTTC.

CDR3 in amino acids: CASGWDREPYSNQPQHF. The CDR3, as DNA: TGTGCTAGTGGTTGGGACAGGGAACCTTATAGCAATCAGCCCCAGCATTTT. The chain recombines TRBV12-5 with TRBJ1-5; 9 bases align to TRBD1. The CDR3 extends over 17 amino acids. J was trimmed by 0 bases and V by 4 bases; bases with no gene match: 7. In germline, CDR1 is LGHNT, CDR2 FRNRAP.

This chain links TRBV24-1 with TRBJ1-5; 7 bases are shared with TRBD1. Trimming at V came to 3 bases and at J to 4 bases, leaving 8 bases not matched to a gene. The CDR3 runs to 16 residues. Germline assignment: CDR1 KGHDR and CDR2 SFDVKD. The CDR3 DNA is TGTGCCACCAGTGATCACCGGGACAGCTTTAATCAGCCCCAGCATTTT. Translated, it gives CATSDHRDSFNQPQHF.

The rearrangement joins TRBV28 to TRBJ1-5; D gene ambiguous. With 6 bases removed from V and 5 bases from J, the gap between germline ends came to 14 bases. The length of the CDR3 is 14 residues. Germline V gives CDR1 MDHEN, CDR2 SYDVKM. CDR3 region: CASSLMTGYQPQHF. In DNA, the CDR3 is TGTGCCAGCAGCCTTATGACCGGGTATCAGCCCCAGCATTTT.